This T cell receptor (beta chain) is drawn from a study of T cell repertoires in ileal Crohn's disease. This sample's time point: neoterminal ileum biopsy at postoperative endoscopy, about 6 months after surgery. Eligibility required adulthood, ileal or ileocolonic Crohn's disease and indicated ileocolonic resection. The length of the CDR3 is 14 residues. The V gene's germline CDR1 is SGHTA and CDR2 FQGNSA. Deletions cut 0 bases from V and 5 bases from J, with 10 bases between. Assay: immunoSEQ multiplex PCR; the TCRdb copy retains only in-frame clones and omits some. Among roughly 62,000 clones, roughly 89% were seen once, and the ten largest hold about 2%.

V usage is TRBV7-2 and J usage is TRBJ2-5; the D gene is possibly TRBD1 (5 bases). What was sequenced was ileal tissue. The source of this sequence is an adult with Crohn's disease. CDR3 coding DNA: TGTGCCAGCAGCTTAGCGCAGGGCGTCGAGACCCAGTACTTC. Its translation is CASSLAQGVETQYF.